The rows below give T cell receptor beta chains drawn from one sample of a study of cytomegalovirus exposure and HLA in healthy donors. Some clones are missing from TCRdb's copy, which holds only in-frame ones; the method was immunoSEQ multiplex PCR. The sample carries approximately 160,000 clones, about 71% recorded once. The specimen was PBMCs. All receptors derive from a woman aged 40 to 50 in good health and CMV-seropositive. CDR3s include the opening cysteine and the closing phenylalanine or tryptophan. A D gene is named only where the DNA matches it firmly. Where a row states a size, it is once, few, many or the class of an expanded clone; other rows omit it.

D	size	V	J	DNA	CDR3
-	-	TRBV4-3	TRBJ2-1	TGCGCCAGCAGCCAAGAACTAGCCACGAGCTCCTACAATGAGCAGTTCTTC	CASSQELATSSYNEQFF
-	-	TRBV4-1	TRBJ1-5	TGCGCCAGCAGCCCCCTGCTCGACCCTGGGAGTATTCAGCCCCAGCATTTT	CASSPLLDPGSIQPQHF
-	once	TRBV27	TRBJ2-7	TGTGCCAGCAGCCGGGAGAGGGACTACGAGCAGTACTTC	CASSRERDYEQYF
-	few	TRBV5-1	TRBJ2-2	TGCGCCAGCAGCTCAGAGGGCCCGAACACCGGGGAGCTGTTTTTT	CASSSEGPNTGELFF
TRBD1	few	TRBV28	TRBJ1-5	TGTGCCAGCAGGGGACAGGGGTTTAATCAGCCCCAGAATTTT	CASRGQGFNQPQNF
TRBD2	-	TRBV23-1	TRBJ2-1	TGCGCCAGCAGTCAATCAGCGGGTGGGGCGGGAGTTTCGATAAGCTCCTACAATGAGCAGTTCTTC	CASSQSAGGAGVSISSYNEQFF
-	-	TRBV21-1	TRBJ2-7	TGTGCCAGCAGCGCCCCCCCCAGGACAGAACCCTACGAGCAGTACTTC	CASSAPPRTEPYEQYF
TRBD2	-	TRBV6-1	TRBJ2-1	TGTGCCAGCAGTGAAGGGAAACTAGCGGGAGGGTATAATGAGCAGTTCTTC	CASSEGKLAGGYNEQFF
-	few	TRBV6-1	TRBJ2-3	TGTGCCAGCAGTGATTCAACAGATACGCAGTATTTT	CASSDSTDTQYF
TRBD1	-	TRBV7-8	TRBJ2-7	TGTGCCAGCAGCTTAGAGAAGGGGACAGGTTCTTACGAGCAGTACTTC	CASSLEKGTGSYEQYF
TRBD1	-	TRBV11-2	TRBJ1-1	TGTGCCAGCAGCTCCACCTACGAGGGGGCGCATGAAGCTTTCTTT	CASSSTYEGAHEAFF
-	-	TRBV6-5	TRBJ2-3	TGTGCCAGCCATACGGACTCCGCCACAGATACGCAGTATTTT	CASHTDSATDTQYF
TRBD2	-	TRBV28	TRBJ2-2	TGTGCCAGCAGCTCCGGACTAGCGGGAGGGCCCGTGTTTTTT	CASSSGLAGGPVFF
-	-	TRBV9	TRBJ2-7	TGTGCCAGCAGCGTAGCGGCAGGTACCTCCTACGAGCAGTACTTC	CASSVAAGTSYEQYF
TRBD1	-	TRBV6-5	TRBJ1-2	TGTGCCAGCAGTTGGAGACAGGGGGATGGCTACACCTTC	CASSWRQGDGYTF
TRBD1	few	TRBV28	TRBJ1-2	TGTGCCAGCAGTTTGACAGGGGGCGGTTGGGGCTACACCTTC	CASSLTGGGWGYTF
-	-	TRBV7-8	TRBJ1-3	TGTGCCAGCAGCTTAGGTGGGCGAGGAAACACCATATATTTT	CASSLGGRGNTIYF
-	-	TRBV19	TRBJ1-4	TGTGCCAGTAGTCTCCGGACAGCGTTTAATGAAAAACTGTTTTTT	CASSLRTAFNEKLFF
-	-	TRBV13	TRBJ1-2	TGTGCCAGCAGCTTAGCCAGTGGGGAGAACTATGGCTACACCTTC	CASSLASGENYGYTF
-	once	TRBV28	TRBJ2-7	TGTGCCAGCAGTTTAGCGGGTTTCTCCTACGAGCAGTACTTC	CASSLAGFSYEQYF
TRBD1	-	TRBV15	TRBJ2-3	TGTGCCACCAGCAGAGCTGGGACAGGCACAGATACGCAGTATTTT	CATSRAGTGTDTQYF
-	-	TRBV7-2	TRBJ1-2	TGTGCCAGCAGCTTACAGGAGGACTATGGCTACACCTTC	CASSLQEDYGYTF
TRBD1	few	TRBV6-6	TRBJ1-5	TGTGCCAGCAGACCGGGACAGGGGCGCAATCAGCCCCAGCATTTT	CASRPGQGRNQPQHF